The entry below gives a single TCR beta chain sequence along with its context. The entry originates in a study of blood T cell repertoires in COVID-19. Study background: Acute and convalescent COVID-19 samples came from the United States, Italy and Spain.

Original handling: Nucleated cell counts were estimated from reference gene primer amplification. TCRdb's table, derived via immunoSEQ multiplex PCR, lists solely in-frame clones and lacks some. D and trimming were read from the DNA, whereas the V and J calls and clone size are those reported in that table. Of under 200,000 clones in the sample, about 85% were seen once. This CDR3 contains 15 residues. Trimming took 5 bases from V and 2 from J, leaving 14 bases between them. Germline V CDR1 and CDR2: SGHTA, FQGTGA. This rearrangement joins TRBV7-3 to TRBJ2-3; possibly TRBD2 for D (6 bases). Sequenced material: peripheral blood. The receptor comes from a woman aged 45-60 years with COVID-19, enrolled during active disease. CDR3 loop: CASSRTGGDTDTQYF. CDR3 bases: TGTGCCAGCAGCCGAACCGGGGGAGACACAGATACGCAGTATTTT.